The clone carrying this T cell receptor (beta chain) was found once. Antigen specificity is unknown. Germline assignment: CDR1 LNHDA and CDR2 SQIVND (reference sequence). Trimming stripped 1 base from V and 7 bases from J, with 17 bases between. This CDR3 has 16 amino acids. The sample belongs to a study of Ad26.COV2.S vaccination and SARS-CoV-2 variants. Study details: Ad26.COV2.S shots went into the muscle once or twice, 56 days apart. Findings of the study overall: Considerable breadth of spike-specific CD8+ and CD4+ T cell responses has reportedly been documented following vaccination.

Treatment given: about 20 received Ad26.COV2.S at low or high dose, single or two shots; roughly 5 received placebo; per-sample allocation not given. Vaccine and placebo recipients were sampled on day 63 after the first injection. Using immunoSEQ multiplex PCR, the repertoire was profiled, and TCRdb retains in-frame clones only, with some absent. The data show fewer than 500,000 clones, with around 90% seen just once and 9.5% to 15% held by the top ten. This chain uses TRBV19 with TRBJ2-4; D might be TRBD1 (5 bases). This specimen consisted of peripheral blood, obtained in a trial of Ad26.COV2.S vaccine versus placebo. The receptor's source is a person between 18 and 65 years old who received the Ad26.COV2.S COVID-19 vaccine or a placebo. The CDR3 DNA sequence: TGTGCCAGTAGTATAGGTCTTGGGGCAGGGCAGAACATTCAGTACTTC. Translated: CASSIGLGAGQNIQYF.